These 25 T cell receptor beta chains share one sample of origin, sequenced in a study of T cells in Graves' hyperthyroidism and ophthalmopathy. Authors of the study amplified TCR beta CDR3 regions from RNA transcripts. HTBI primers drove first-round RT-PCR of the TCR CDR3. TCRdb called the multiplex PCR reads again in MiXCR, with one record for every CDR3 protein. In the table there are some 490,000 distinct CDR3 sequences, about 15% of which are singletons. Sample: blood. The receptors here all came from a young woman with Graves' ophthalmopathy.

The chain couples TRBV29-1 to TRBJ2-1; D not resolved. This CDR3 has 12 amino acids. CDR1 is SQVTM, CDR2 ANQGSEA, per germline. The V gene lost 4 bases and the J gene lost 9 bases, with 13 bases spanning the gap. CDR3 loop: CSVGATHSEQFF. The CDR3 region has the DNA TGCAGCGTTGGTGCCACCCACAGTGAGCAGTTCTTC.

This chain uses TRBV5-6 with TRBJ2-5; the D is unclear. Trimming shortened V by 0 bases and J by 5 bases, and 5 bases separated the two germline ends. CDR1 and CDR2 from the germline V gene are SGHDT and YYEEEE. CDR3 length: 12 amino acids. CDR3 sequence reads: CASSLEFETQYF. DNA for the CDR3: TGTGCCAGCAGCTTGGAATTCGAGACCCAGTACTTC. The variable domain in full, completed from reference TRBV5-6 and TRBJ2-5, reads DAGVTQSPTHLIKTRGQQVTLRCSPKSGHDTVSWYQQALGQGPQFIFQYYEEEERQRGNFPDRFSGHQFPNYSSELNVNALLLGDSALYLCASSLEFETQYFGPGTRLLVL.

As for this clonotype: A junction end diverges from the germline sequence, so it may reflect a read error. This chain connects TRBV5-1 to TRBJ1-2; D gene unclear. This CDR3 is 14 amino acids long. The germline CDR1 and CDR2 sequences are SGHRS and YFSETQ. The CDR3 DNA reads TGTGCCAGCAGCTTAGATTCCACGCGGGATGGCTACACCTTC. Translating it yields CASSLDSTRDGYTF.

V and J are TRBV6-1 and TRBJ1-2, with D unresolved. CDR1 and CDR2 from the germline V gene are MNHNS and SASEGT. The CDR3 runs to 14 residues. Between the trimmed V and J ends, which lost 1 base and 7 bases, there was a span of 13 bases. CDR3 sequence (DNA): TGTGCCAGCAGTGAAGGTGGAAAAACCGGTGGCTACACCTTC. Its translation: CASSEGGKTGGYTF.

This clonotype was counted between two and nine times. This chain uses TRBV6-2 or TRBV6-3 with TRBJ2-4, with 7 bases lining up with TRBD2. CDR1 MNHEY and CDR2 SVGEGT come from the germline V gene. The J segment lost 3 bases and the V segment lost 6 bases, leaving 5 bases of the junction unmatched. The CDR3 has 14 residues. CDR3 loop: CASSRLAGKNIQYF. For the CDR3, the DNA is TGTGCCAGCAGCAGACTAGCCGGCAAAAACATTCAGTACTTC.

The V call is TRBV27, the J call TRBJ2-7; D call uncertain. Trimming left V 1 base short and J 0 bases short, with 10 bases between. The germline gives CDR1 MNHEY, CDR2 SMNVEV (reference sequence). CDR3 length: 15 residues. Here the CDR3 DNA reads TGTGCCAGCAGTTTATACTCCCCAAGCTCCTACGAGCAGTACTTC. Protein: CASSLYSPSSYEQYF.

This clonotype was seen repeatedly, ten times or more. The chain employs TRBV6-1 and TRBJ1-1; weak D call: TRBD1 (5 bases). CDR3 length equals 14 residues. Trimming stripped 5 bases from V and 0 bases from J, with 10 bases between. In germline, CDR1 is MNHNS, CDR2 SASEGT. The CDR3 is CASSNRQMNTEAFF. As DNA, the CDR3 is TGTGCCAGCAGTAACCGACAGATGAACACTGAAGCTTTCTTT.

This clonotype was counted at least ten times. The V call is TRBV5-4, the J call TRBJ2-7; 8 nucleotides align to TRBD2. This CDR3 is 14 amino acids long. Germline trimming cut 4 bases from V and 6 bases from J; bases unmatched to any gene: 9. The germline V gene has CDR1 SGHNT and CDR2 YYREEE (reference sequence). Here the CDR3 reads CASSQGGSGTEQYF. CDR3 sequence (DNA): TGTGCCAGCAGCCAGGGAGGTAGCGGGACCGAGCAGTACTTC.

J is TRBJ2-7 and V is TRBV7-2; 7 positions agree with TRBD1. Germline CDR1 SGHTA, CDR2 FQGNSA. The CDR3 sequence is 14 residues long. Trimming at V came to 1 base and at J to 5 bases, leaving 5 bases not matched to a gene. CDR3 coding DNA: TGTGCCAGCAGCTTAGTTGGGGGACAGAACGAGCAGTACTTC. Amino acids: CASSLVGGQNEQYF.

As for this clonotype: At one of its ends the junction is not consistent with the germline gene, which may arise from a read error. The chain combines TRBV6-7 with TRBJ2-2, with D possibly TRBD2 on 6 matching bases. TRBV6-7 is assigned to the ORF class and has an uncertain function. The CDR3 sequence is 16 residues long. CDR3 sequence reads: CASSYGSGLNIGELFF. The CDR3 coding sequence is TGTGCCAGCAGTTACGGTAGCGGCCTTAACATCGGGGAGCTGTTTTTT.

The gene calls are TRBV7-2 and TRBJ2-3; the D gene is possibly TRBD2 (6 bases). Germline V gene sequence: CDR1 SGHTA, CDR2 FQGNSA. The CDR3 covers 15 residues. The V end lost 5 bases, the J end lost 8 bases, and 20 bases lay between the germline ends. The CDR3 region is CASSVRWRSEGTQYF. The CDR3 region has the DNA TGTGCCAGCAGCGTAAGGTGGAGGTCGGAGGGTACGCAGTATTTT.

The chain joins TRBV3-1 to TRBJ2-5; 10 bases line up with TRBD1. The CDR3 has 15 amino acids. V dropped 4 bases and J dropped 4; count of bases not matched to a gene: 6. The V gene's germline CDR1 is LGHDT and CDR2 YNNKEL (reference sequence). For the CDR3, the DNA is TGTGCCAGCAGCCCTCGGACAGGGGGTCCAGAGACCCAGTACTTC. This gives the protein CASSPRTGGPETQYF.

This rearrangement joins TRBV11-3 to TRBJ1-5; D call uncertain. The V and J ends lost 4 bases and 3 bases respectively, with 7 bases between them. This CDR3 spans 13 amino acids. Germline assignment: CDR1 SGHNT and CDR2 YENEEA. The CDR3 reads CASSSRVNQPQHF. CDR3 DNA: TGTGCCAGCAGCTCCCGGGTCAATCAGCCCCAGCATTTT.

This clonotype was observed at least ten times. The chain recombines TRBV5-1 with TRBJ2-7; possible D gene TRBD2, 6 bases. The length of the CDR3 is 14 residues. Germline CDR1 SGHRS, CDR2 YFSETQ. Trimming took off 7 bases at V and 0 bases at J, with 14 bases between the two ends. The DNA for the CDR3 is TGCGCCAGCGCCGCCGGGGGAAGCTCCTACGAGCAGTACTTC. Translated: CASAAGGSSYEQYF.

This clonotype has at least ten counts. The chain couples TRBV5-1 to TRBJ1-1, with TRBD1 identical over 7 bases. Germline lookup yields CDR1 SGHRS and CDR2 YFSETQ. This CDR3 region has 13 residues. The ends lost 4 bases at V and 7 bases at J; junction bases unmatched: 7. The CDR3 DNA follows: TGCGCCAGCAGCACAGACAGGGAAAATGAAGCTTTCTTT. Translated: CASSTDRENEAFF.

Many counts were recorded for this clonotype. CDR3 bases: TGTGCCAGTAGTATCCGGGCGTCGGGGACTGAAGCTTTCTTT. Protein product: CASSIRASGTEAFF. The gene calls are TRBV19 and TRBJ1-1; D gene ambiguous. Germline V lookup: CDR1 LNHDA, CDR2 SQIVND (reference sequence). V was shortened by 3 bases and J by 5 bases, with 13 bases between the two germline ends. The CDR3 runs 14 residues.

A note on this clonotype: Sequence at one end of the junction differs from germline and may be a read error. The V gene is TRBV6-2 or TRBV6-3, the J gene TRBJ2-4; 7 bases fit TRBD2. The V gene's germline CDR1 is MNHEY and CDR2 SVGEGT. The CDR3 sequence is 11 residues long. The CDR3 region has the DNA TGTGCCATCAGTAGCGGGTACATTCAGTACTTC. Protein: CAISSGYIQYF.

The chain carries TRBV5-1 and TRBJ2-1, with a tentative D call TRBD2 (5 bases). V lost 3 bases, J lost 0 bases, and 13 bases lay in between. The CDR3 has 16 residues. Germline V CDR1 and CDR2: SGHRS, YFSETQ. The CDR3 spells CASSYQIGSSYNEQFF. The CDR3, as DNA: TGCGCCAGCAGCTACCAAATTGGGAGCTCCTACAATGAGCAGTTCTTC. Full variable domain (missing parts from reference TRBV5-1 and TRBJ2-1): KAGVTQTPRYLIKTRGQQVTLSCSPISGHRSVSWYQQTPGQGLQFLFEYFSETQRNKGNFPGRFSGRQFSNSRSEMNVSTLELGDSALYLCASSYQIGSSYNEQFFGPGTRLTVL.

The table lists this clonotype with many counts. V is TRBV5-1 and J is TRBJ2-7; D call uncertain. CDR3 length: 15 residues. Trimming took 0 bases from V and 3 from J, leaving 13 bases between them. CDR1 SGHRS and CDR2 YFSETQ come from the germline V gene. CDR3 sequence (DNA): TGCGCCAGCAGCTTGGCTCTGGGGTTGAACTACGAGCAGTACTTC. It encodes CASSLALGLNYEQYF.

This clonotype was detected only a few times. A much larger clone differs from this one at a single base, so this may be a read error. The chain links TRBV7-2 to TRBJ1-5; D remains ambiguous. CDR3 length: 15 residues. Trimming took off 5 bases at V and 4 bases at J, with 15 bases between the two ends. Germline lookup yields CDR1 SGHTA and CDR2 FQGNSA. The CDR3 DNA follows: TGTGCCAGCAGCCCCCCGGGTCAGTGGAATCAGCCCCAGCATTTT. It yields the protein CASSPPGQWNQPQHF.

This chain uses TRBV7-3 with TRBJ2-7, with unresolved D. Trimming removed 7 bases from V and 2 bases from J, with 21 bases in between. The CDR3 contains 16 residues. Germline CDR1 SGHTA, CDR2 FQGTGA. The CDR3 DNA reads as TGTGCCAGCACCAAAATCCGGCAGAAAATACCCTACGAGCAGTACTTC. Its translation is CASTKIRQKIPYEQYF.

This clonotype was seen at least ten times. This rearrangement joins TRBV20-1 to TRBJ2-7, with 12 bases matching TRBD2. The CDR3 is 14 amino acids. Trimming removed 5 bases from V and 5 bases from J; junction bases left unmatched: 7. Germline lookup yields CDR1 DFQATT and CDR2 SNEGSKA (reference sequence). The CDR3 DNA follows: TGCAGTGCTCTCGGACTAGCGGGACAGAACGAGCAGTACTTC. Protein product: CSALGLAGQNEQYF.

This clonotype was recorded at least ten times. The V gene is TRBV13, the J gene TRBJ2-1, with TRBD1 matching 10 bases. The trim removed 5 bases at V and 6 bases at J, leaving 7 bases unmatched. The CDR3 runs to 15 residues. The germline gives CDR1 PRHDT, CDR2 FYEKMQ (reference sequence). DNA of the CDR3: TGTGCCAGCAGCAGCCGGGACAGGGGAGGCAATGAGCAGTTCTTC. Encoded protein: CASSSRDRGGNEQFF.

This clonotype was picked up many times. Here the CDR3 DNA reads TGTGCCAGCAGCTCTCAATGGGCCAAGGGAGGGTTAGAGACCCAGTACTTC. Amino acids: CASSSQWAKGGLETQYF. The genes are TRBV7-2 and TRBJ2-5; TRBD2 matches at 7 bases. The CDR3 is 17 amino acids. The J segment lost 4 bases and the V segment lost 4 bases, leaving 15 bases of the junction unmatched. CDR1 and CDR2 (germline): SGHTA, FQGNSA.

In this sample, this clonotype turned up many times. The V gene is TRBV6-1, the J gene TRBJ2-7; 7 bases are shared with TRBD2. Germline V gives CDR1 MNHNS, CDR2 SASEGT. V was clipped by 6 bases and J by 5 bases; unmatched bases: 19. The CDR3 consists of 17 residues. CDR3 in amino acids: CASSRVGGSFFGDEQYF. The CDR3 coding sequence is TGTGCCAGCAGCCGGGTGGGCGGGAGTTTCTTTGGAGACGAGCAGTACTTC.